The rows below give T cell receptor beta chains drawn from one sample of a study of blood T cell repertoires in COVID-19. Clones were read by immunoSEQ multiplex PCR, and TCRdb kept only the in-frame ones, dropping some. Counted here are around 25,000 clones, roughly 90% occurring once; the ten biggest clones make up over 1.5%. Specimen: peripheral blood. Receptors originate from a woman aged 55-70 years with active COVID-19. Each CDR3 is given with its conserved first and last residue. The D gene is left open where the match is weak. Clone size is not always given. Where it is, it says once, few, many or a class for expanded clones.

>18|once|TRBJ2-3|TRBV7-8|TRBD2
CASSSARTSGWGTDTQYF
TGTGCCAGCAGCTCAGCCCGGACTAGCGGGTGGGGCACAGATACGCAGTATTTT
>13|once|TRBJ2-4|TRBV30|TRBD1
CAWRNNRGNIQYF
TGTGCCTGGAGGAATAACAGGGGAAACATTCAGTACTTC
>11|NA|TRBJ2-4|TRBV4-1|TRBD2
CASGGGRIQYF
TGCGCCAGCGGGGGGGGGAGGATTCAGTACTTC
>16|NA|TRBJ2-5|TRBV28|NA
CASSFLSQKIQETQYF
TGTGCCAGCAGTTTCCTGTCCCAGAAAATCCAAGAGACCCAGTACTTC
>15|once|TRBJ2-1|TRBV19|TRBD2
CASRLAASGHNEQFF
TGTGCCAGTCGGCTCGCGGCTAGCGGACACAATGAGCAGTTCTTC
>18|NA|TRBJ1-5|TRBV28|TRBD1
CASSLWGTGIPSNQPQHF
TGTGCCAGCAGTTTATGGGGGACAGGAATACCAAGCAATCAGCCCCAGCATTTT
>20|NA|TRBJ2-6|TRBV4-3|TRBD1
CVSSQVPPGTGLSGANVLTF
TGCGTCAGCAGCCAAGTCCCCCCCGGGACAGGTTTGTCTGGGGCCAACGTCCTGACTTTC
>16|NA|TRBJ1-2|TRBV28|NA
CASSSHELTANYGYTF
TGTGCCAGCAGTTCCCACGAATTGACAGCTAACTATGGCTACACCTTC
>22|NA|TRBJ2-3|TRBV27|TRBD2
CASSSRYRLAGGSREFGDTQYF
TGTGCCAGCAGTTCGCGATACCGACTAGCGGGAGGGTCCCGCGAATTTGGAGATACGCAGTATTTT
>14|NA|TRBJ1-4|TRBV7-9|NA
CASVQGATNEKLFF
TGTGCCAGCGTACAGGGAGCAACTAATGAAAAACTGTTTTTT
>16|NA|TRBJ2-1|TRBV24-1|NA
CATRRSKASLEDEQFF
TGTGCCACCAGGAGAAGCAAGGCCAGCTTAGAGGATGAGCAGTTCTTC
>12|few|TRBJ1-5|TRBV28|NA
CASRRGGQPQHF
TGTGCCAGCAGACGAGGGGGTCAGCCCCAGCATTTT
>12|NA|TRBJ2-1|TRBV6-2/TRBV6-3|TRBD1
CASSYHRGEQFF
TGTGCCAGCAGTTACCACAGGGGAGAGCAGTTCTTC
>14|once|TRBJ2-5|TRBV19|NA
CASSMDWGGETQYF
TGTGCCAGTAGTATGGACTGGGGGGGCGAGACCCAGTACTTC
>14|NA|TRBJ1-4|TRBV16|NA
CASSQWEGSAGLFF
TGTGCCAGCAGCCAATGGGAGGGTTCGGCTGGACTGTTTTTT
>15|NA|TRBJ1-1|TRBV5-1|TRBD1
CASSGDRGGNTEAFF
TGCGCCAGCAGCGGGGACAGGGGAGGAAACACTGAAGCTTTCTTT
>14|NA|TRBJ2-5|TRBV29-1|TRBD1
CSVGQGASAETQYF
TGCAGCGTCGGACAGGGGGCCTCGGCGGAGACCCAGTACTTC
>14|NA|TRBJ2-2|TRBV4-3|NA
CASSRLQGTGELFF
TGCGCCAGCAGCCGGCTCCAGGGCACCGGGGAGCTGTTTTTT
>19|NA|TRBJ2-6|TRBV19|TRBD1
CASRGQGAFARSGANVLTF
TGTGCCAGTAGAGGACAGGGGGCTTTTGCAAGGTCTGGGGCCAACGTCCTGACTTTC
>12|NA|TRBJ1-4|TRBV2|NA
CASSESPEKLFF
TGTGCCAGCAGTGAAAGCCCTGAAAAACTGTTTTTT
>14|few|TRBJ2-5|TRBV5-1|TRBD1
CASSRTGLKETQYF
TGCGCCAGCAGCCGGACAGGGCTTAAGGAGACCCAGTACTTC
>13|NA|TRBJ1-5|TRBV19|TRBD1
CATLGQGFQPQHF
TGTGCCACCTTAGGACAGGGGTTTCAGCCCCAGCATTTT
>14|NA|TRBJ2-1|TRBV27|TRBD2
CASSFLAEYNEQFF
TGTGCCAGCAGTTTTCTAGCGGAATACAATGAGCAGTTCTTC
>16|NA|TRBJ1-2|TRBV6-5|TRBD1
CASSYNPGQGYDGYTF
TGTGCCAGCAGTTACAACCCGGGACAGGGGTACGATGGCTACACCTTC
>16|NA|TRBJ2-3|TRBV11-2|NA
CASSLDSGARLDTQYF
TGTGCCAGCAGCTTAGATTCTGGGGCCCGTCTAGATACGCAGTATTTT
>13|NA|TRBJ2-1|TRBV3-1/TRBV3-2|NA
CASSPWGGNEQFF
TGTGCCAGCAGCCCGTGGGGCGGAAATGAGCAGTTCTTC
>14|NA|TRBJ2-7|TRBV7-9|TRBD1
CASSRGGAVVEQYF
TGTGCCAGCAGCCGAGGGGGCGCGGTGGTCGAGCAGTACTTC
>15|NA|TRBJ2-1|TRBV18|TRBD2
CASSPTAGAYNEQFF
TGTGCCAGCTCACCCACGGCGGGAGCCTACAATGAGCAGTTCTTC
>14|NA|TRBJ2-7|TRBV9|TRBD1
CASSARTGIYEQYF
TGTGCCAGCAGCGCCAGGACAGGGATTTACGAGCAGTACTTC
>15|NA|TRBJ1-3|TRBV6-1|NA
CASSDASSSGNTIYF
TGTGCCAGCAGTGATGCGTCTAGCTCTGGAAACACCATATATTTT
>14|NA|TRBJ2-7|TRBV19|NA
CASSIGGNSYEQYF
TGTGCCAGTAGTATTGGGGGGAACTCCTACGAGCAGTACTTC
>15|NA|TRBJ1-6|TRBV7-2|NA
CASSAFVAHNSPLHF
TGTGCCAGCAGCGCCTTCGTAGCCCATAATTCACCCCTCCACTTT